Listed below are T cell receptor beta chains from one sample, sequenced in a study of blood T cell repertoires in COVID-19. TCRdb's copy holds only in-frame clones and misses some; the assay was immunoSEQ multiplex PCR. This table has under 450,000 clones, roughly 90% appearing once. Material: PBMCs or T cells enriched from blood (not recorded which). These receptors were obtained from a woman under 40 who had recovered from COVID-19. Each CDR3 is given without its conserved first and last residue. Only some rows state a clone size, as once, few, many or a class for expanded clones.

abundance: .
v_gene: TRBV2
j_gene: TRBJ1-1
CDR3aa: ATSDRVSLRGAEAF

abundance: .
v_gene: TRBV10-3
j_gene: TRBJ2-1
CDR3aa: AISDSRGAGNEQF

abundance: .
v_gene: TRBV5-1
j_gene: TRBJ2-3
CDR3aa: ASSWTGKQDTQY

abundance: .
v_gene: TRBV7-9
j_gene: TRBJ2-1
CDR3aa: ASSLGAGPTKF

abundance: .
v_gene: TRBV9
j_gene: TRBJ2-1
CDR3aa: ASSYSGRPYNEQF

abundance: .
v_gene: TRBV28
j_gene: TRBJ1-2
CDR3aa: ASSLSQVYGYT

abundance: .
v_gene: TRBV5-4
j_gene: TRBJ1-6
CDR3aa: ASSLAGQGLTPLH

abundance: few
v_gene: TRBV19
j_gene: TRBJ2-4
CDR3aa: ASSTGREGNIQY

abundance: .
v_gene: TRBV7-2
j_gene: TRBJ1-1
CDR3aa: ASSPDRANTEAF

abundance: .
v_gene: TRBV6-4
j_gene: TRBJ2-3
CDR3aa: ASSDTGSESDTQY

abundance: .
v_gene: TRBV2
j_gene: TRBJ2-7
CDR3aa: ANNLRLGGGTYEQY

abundance: .
v_gene: TRBV9
j_gene: TRBJ1-2
CDR3aa: ASSVRGQRDYT

abundance: .
v_gene: TRBV6-4
j_gene: TRBJ2-1
CDR3aa: ASSDGLEVGEQF

abundance: .
v_gene: TRBV5-8
j_gene: TRBJ2-3
CDR3aa: ASPLNPLGLAGDTQY

abundance: .
v_gene: TRBV5-1
j_gene: TRBJ1-1
CDR3aa: ASSLDQGRDNTEAF

abundance: .
v_gene: TRBV19
j_gene: TRBJ2-4
CDR3aa: ASTWGGRANIQY

abundance: .
v_gene: TRBV20-1
j_gene: TRBJ2-7
CDR3aa: SAQTGNEQY

abundance: .
v_gene: TRBV6-1
j_gene: TRBJ2-1
CDR3aa: ASSDQQGENEQF

abundance: .
v_gene: TRBV2
j_gene: TRBJ2-4
CDR3aa: ASRATTTQGIRY

abundance: .
v_gene: TRBV19
j_gene: TRBJ2-3
CDR3aa: ASSHRGLAPDTQY

abundance: .
v_gene: TRBV14
j_gene: TRBJ2-7
CDR3aa: ASSPGTGLEQY

abundance: .
v_gene: TRBV6-5
j_gene: TRBJ2-1
CDR3aa: ASRRTSGNNEQF

abundance: .
v_gene: TRBV11-2
j_gene: TRBJ1-6
CDR3aa: ASSSSGGPLH

abundance: .
v_gene: TRBV5-6
j_gene: TRBJ2-3
CDR3aa: ASRFTSGGAHTQY

abundance: .
v_gene: TRBV5-4
j_gene: TRBJ2-3
CDR3aa: ASSPRGFTDTQY

abundance: .
v_gene: TRBV6-5
j_gene: TRBJ2-5
CDR3aa: ASSQSSQGTQY

abundance: .
v_gene: TRBV9
j_gene: TRBJ2-1
CDR3aa: ASSEPGKLTSGEQF

abundance: .
v_gene: TRBV27
j_gene: TRBJ1-2
CDR3aa: ASSLSSGSYGYT

abundance: .
v_gene: TRBV9
j_gene: TRBJ1-2
CDR3aa: ASSVGGGAGYGYT

abundance: few
v_gene: TRBV27
j_gene: TRBJ1-2
CDR3aa: ASSLSAVASNYGYT

abundance: .
v_gene: TRBV19
j_gene: TRBJ2-7
CDR3aa: ASSILYRAGGYEQY

abundance: .
v_gene: TRBV6-5
j_gene: TRBJ1-1
CDR3aa: ASTQGTEAF

abundance: .
v_gene: TRBV12-3/TRBV12-4
j_gene: TRBJ1-2
CDR3aa: ASSTPPGGGYT